This TCR beta chain was identified during a study of patients and donors after allogeneic stem cell transplantation. TCRdb fed the RT-PCR reads into MiXCR, producing one record per CDR3 protein. The sample yields about 87,000 distinct CDR3 sequences, approximately 5.2% seen once. Per the germline V gene, CDR1 is MDHEN and CDR2 is SYDVKM. V lost 2 bases, J lost 8 bases, and 6 bases stayed unmatched. The CDR3 covers 15 residues. Sample: blood, either unsorted or a sorted T cell fraction (not recorded which). The chain has TRBV28 and TRBJ1-4; 9 bases agree with TRBD1. This clonotype was obtained from a human donor who was either an allogeneic HSCT recipient or a stem cell or donor lymphocyte infusion donor (not recorded which). It is not recorded whose cells these are; they may come from a transplant donor. The CDR3 nucleotides are TGTGCCAGCAGTTTACTGGGACAGGGTGAGGAAAAACTGTTTTTT. Translating gives CASSLLGQGEEKLFF.